The 18 T cell receptor beta chains given below trace back to one sample, sequenced in a study of OX40 agonist ivuxolimab in advanced cancers. TCRdb keeps only in-frame clones here, not all; method: immunoSEQ multiplex PCR. The sample lists about 17,000 clones, roughly 87% occurring once. Sequencing was performed on CD4+ or CD8+ T cells sorted from blood, taken in a trial of the OX40 agonist ivuxolimab. The receptor source for this set is an adult with an advanced solid tumor such as melanoma, head and neck, liver or kidney cancer.

The chain employs TRBV4-1 and TRBJ2-5; D may be TRBD1 (6 bases). This CDR3 spans 15 amino acids. CDR1 MGHRA and CDR2 YSYEKL come from the germline V gene. V lost 4 bases to trimming and J lost 5 bases, with 17 bases between them. CDR3 coding DNA: TGCGCCAGCAGCCCAGGTGTGAAGAGGGGGGAGACCCAGTACTTC. Encoded protein: CASSPGVKRGETQYF.

The count of this clone is one. J is TRBJ2-3 and V is TRBV9; 10 nucleotides agree with TRBD1. Germline lookup yields CDR1 SGDLS and CDR2 YYNGEE. Unmatched junction bases numbered 3, after V lost 3 bases and J lost 2 bases. The CDR3 runs 15 residues. CDR3 region: CASSAGTGDTDTQYF. The CDR3 DNA reads as TGTGCCAGCAGCGCTGGGACAGGGGACACAGATACGCAGTATTTT. The full variable domain, with the rest looked up from reference TRBV9 and TRBJ2-3, is DSGVTQTPKHLITATGQRVTLRCSPRSGDLSVYWYQQSLDQGLQFLIQYYNGEERAKGNILERFSAQQFPDLHSELNLSSLELGDSALYFCASSAGTGDTDTQYFGPGTRLTVL.

The chain combines TRBV15 with TRBJ2-2, with D perhaps TRBD1 (5 bases). From germline, CDR1 is LNHNV and CDR2 YYDKDF (reference sequence). The germline V and J ends were trimmed by 5 bases and 4 bases, with 8 bases remaining between them. This CDR3 has 13 residues. The CDR3 nucleotides read TGTGCCACCAGCCTTACAGGCACCGGGGAGCTGTTTTTT. Protein sequence: CATSLTGTGELFF.

This clone came up once. The chain couples TRBV2 to TRBJ1-5, with a possible D match to TRBD1 (5 bases). The CDR3 totals 16 residues. Between the trimmed V and J ends, which lost 0 bases and 0 bases, there was a span of 9 bases. CDR1 and CDR2 (germline): SNHLY, FYNNEI. In DNA, the CDR3 is TGTGCCAGCAGTGAAGCCCTCAGGGTTAGCAATCAGCCCCAGCATTTT. Translating gives CASSEALRVSNQPQHF.

The J gene is TRBJ2-5, the V gene TRBV2, with D unclear. The CDR3 spans 12 residues. Trimming stripped 9 bases from V and 5 bases from J, with 13 bases between. Germline CDR1 and CDR2: SNHLY and FYNNEI. CDR3 protein: CASYTSLETQYF. For the CDR3, the DNA is TGTGCCAGTTATACATCTTTGGAGACCCAGTACTTC.

This clone has only a few counts. The chain is built from TRBV28 and TRBJ1-6; 7 bases align to TRBD1. Germline values: CDR1 MDHEN, CDR2 SYDVKM. The CDR3 has 15 residues. The V and J ends lost 5 bases and 9 bases, in that order; junction bases with no gene match: 10. DNA of the CDR3: TGTGCCAGCAGTGGAGGACAGGTGTTTGGTTCACCCCTCCACTTT. It translates to CASSGGQVFGSPLHF.

This clone was seen once. The chain combines TRBV7-9 with TRBJ2-7; 10 nucleotides line up with TRBD1. This CDR3 contains 14 residues. V trimming: 1 base; J trimming: 5 bases; junction bases outside the gene matches: 2. Germline CDR1 is SEHNR and CDR2 is FQNEAQ (reference sequence). The CDR3 DNA follows: TGTGCCAGCAGCTTAGACGGGACAGGGGACGAGCAGTACTTC. It specifies CASSLDGTGDEQYF. The full variable domain, in which reference TRBV7-9 and TRBJ2-7 provide the parts outside the CDR3, is DTGVSQNPRHKITKRGQNVTFRCDPISEHNRLYWYRQTLGQGPEFLTYFQNEAQLEKSRLLSDRFSAERPKGSFSTLEIQRTEQGDSAMYLCASSLDGTGDEQYFGPGTRLTVT.

The genes are TRBV6-5 and TRBJ1-1, with 11 bases that match TRBD1. Germline loops: CDR1 MNHEY, CDR2 SVGAGI. The ends lost 5 bases at V and 4 bases at J; junction bases unmatched: 6. This CDR3 spans 15 amino acids. DNA for the CDR3: TGTGCCAGCAGTCGGACAGGGGGCCCGGGCACTGAAGCTTTCTTT. The encoded protein is CASSRTGGPGTEAFF.

V gene TRBV6-5 combines with J gene TRBJ1-3; no reliable D call. The CDR3 is 14 amino acids. Germline V lookup: CDR1 MNHEY, CDR2 SVGAGI. Trimming took off 2 bases at V and 0 bases at J, with 5 bases between the two ends. The CDR3 is CASSYGSSGNTIYF. CDR3 nucleotide sequence: TGTGCCAGCAGTTACGGCAGCTCTGGAAACACCATATATTTT.

This chain uses TRBV6-4 with TRBJ2-2, with D unresolved. CDR3 length: 12 amino acids. CDR1 and CDR2 from the germline V gene are MRHNA and SNTAGT. V was pared by 11 bases and J by 4 bases, with 11 bases between. Written as DNA, the CDR3 is TGTGCCTCAAAGTCACCCACCGGGGAGCTGTTTTTT. This translates into CASKSPTGELFF.

V usage is TRBV2 and J usage is TRBJ2-2, with D perhaps given as TRBD1 or TRBD2 (6 bases each). Germline assignment: CDR1 SNHLY and CDR2 FYNNEI. This CDR3 has 14 residues. With 3 bases removed from V and 6 bases from J, the gap between germline ends came to 11 bases. The CDR3 sequence: CASSDIGGSGELFF. The CDR3 region has the DNA TGTGCCAGCAGTGATATAGGGGGGTCCGGGGAGCTGTTTTTT. Based on the CDR3 plus reference TRBV2 and TRBJ2-2, the full variable domain is EPEVTQTPSHQVTQMGQEVILRCVPISNHLYFYWYRQILGQKVEFLVSFYNNEISEKSEIFDDQFSVERPDGSNFTLKIRSTKLEDSAMYFCASSDIGGSGELFFGEGSRLTVL.

J is TRBJ2-2 and V is TRBV5-6; a weak D match, TRBD1 (6 bases). The CDR3 runs 17 residues. Trimming removed 4 bases at V and 7 bases at J, with 23 bases between. Germline-derived CDR1 and CDR2 are SGHDT and YYEEEE. The CDR3 nucleotides are TGTGCCAGCAGCCCGCCTGGGTCGACAGGAATCGTCGGGGAGCTGTTTTTT. This encodes CASSPPGSTGIVGELFF. The whole variable domain, filled in from reference TRBV5-6 and TRBJ2-2, reads DAGVTQSPTHLIKTRGQQVTLRCSPKSGHDTVSWYQQALGQGPQFIFQYYEEEERQRGNFPDRFSGHQFPNYSSELNVNALLLGDSALYLCASSPPGSTGIVGELFFGEGSRLTVL.

V usage is TRBV5-6 and J usage is TRBJ1-2, with 8 bases lining up with TRBD1. Unmatched junction bases numbered 7, after V lost 4 bases and J lost 5 bases. Germline CDR1 and CDR2: SGHDT and YYEEEE. The CDR3 has 14 amino acids. The CDR3 bases are TGTGCCAGCAGCGTAAGACAGGGGCTGTATGGCTACACCTTC. Encoded protein: CASSVRQGLYGYTF.

The rearrangement uses TRBV2 and TRBJ1-2; D is ambiguous. Germline loops: CDR1 SNHLY, CDR2 FYNNEI. V lost 0 bases to trimming and J lost 8 bases, with 13 bases between them. The CDR3 extends over 14 amino acids. The CDR3 bases are TGTGCCAGCAGTGAAGCGTACTCGGGATCAGGCTACACCTTC. Its protein product is CASSEAYSGSGYTF.

Only one count was recorded for this clone. The chain is built from TRBV19 and TRBJ1-3, with D uncertain. The ends were cut back, 3 bases at V and 3 bases at J, with 3 bases in the middle. CDR3 size: 12 residues. Germline V gene data show CDR1 as LNHDA and CDR2 as SQIVND (reference sequence). The CDR3 DNA follows: TGTGCCAGTAGTATCGGTGGAAACACCATATATTTT. This sequence encodes CASSIGGNTIYF.

The rearrangement joins TRBV27 to TRBJ2-7; D remains ambiguous. Germline V gene data show CDR1 as MNHEY and CDR2 as SMNVEV (reference sequence). This CDR3 spans 14 amino acids. Trimming shortened V by 0 bases and J by 2 bases, and 8 bases separated the two germline ends. The CDR3 is CASSLSAAPYEQYF. The CDR3 DNA sequence: TGTGCCAGCAGTTTATCCGCAGCGCCCTACGAGCAGTACTTC.

The chain joins TRBV10-2 to TRBJ2-2; 10 bases agree with TRBD2. Per the germline V gene, CDR1 is WSHSY and CDR2 is SAAADI. The CDR3 is 15 amino acids. Trimming removed 6 bases from V and 2 bases from J; junction bases left unmatched: 3. CDR3 sequence: CASRSGGANTGELFF. CDR3 in DNA: TGCGCCAGCAGAAGCGGGGGGGCCAACACCGGGGAGCTGTTTTTT.

The rearrangement uses TRBV13 and TRBJ1-2; D is possibly TRBD1 (6 bases). The CDR3 sequence is 14 residues long. Germline CDR1 and CDR2: PRHDT and FYEKMQ (reference sequence). V lost 5 bases and J 7 bases, leaving 17 bases between the germline ends. The CDR3 region has the DNA TGTGCCAGCAGCCCCCGGGACACCGGCAGTGGCTACACCTTC. Encoded protein: CASSPRDTGSGYTF.